This T cell receptor (beta chain) was captured in a study of blood T cell repertoires in COVID-19. Deletions cut 7 bases from V and 2 bases from J, with 14 bases between. The CDR3 is made up of 14 amino acids. From germline, CDR1 is MNHEY and CDR2 SMNVEV (reference sequence). How the authors handled the data: Nucleated cell number was recorded as an estimate derived from reference gene primer amplification. This table comes from immunoSEQ multiplex PCR, and its TCRdb copy is limited to in-frame clones, with some not included. That table is the source of V, J and clone size, and D and trimming were worked out from the DNA. The table includes roughly 190,000 clones, more than 75% detected once.

This chain links TRBV27 with TRBJ1-1; the D gene is possibly TRBD1 (6 bases). This TCR was sampled from a man between 40 and 49 years old with active or convalescent COVID-19. Specimen: peripheral blood. CDR3 bases: TGTGCCAGCATTAGGACAGCTATAAACACTGAAGCTTTCTTT. Residues: CASIRTAINTEAFF.